These 7 T cell receptor beta chains share one sample of origin, sequenced in a study of blood T cell repertoires in COVID-19. Sequencing used immunoSEQ multiplex PCR; TCRdb keeps in-frame clones, though not all of them. Of 220,000 or so clones in the sample, roughly 83% were seen once. Sequenced: PBMCs or T cells enriched from blood (not recorded which). These receptors were collected from a woman aged 45-60 years who had recovered from COVID-19.

This sequence joins TRBV15 and TRBJ1-3; 7 nucleotides align to TRBD1. Per the germline V gene, CDR1 is LNHNV and CDR2 is YYDKDF (reference sequence). The V segment lost 4 bases and the J segment 0 bases; nucleotides outside the gene matches: 9. The CDR3 has 17 residues. The CDR3 is CATSTTQGQLSGNTIYF. In DNA form, the CDR3 reads TGTGCCACCAGCACGACCCAGGGACAGCTCTCTGGAAACACCATATATTTT.

The V call is TRBV30, the J call TRBJ2-5, with 14 positions matching TRBD2. Germline CDR1 GTSNPN, CDR2 SVGIG (reference sequence). V shed 3 bases, J shed 5 bases, and the junction held 2 bases outside the gene matches. This CDR3 spans 14 amino acids. The CDR3 here is CAWSGLAGGETQYF. CDR3 nucleotide sequence: TGTGCCTGGAGCGGACTAGCGGGGGGTGAGACCCAGTACTTC.

This chain uses TRBV27 with TRBJ1-1; TRBD1 is a possible D gene (5 bases). The V and J ends lost 1 base and 1 base respectively, with 16 bases between them. This CDR3 spans 17 amino acids. The germline V gene encodes CDR1 MNHEY and CDR2 SMNVEV (reference sequence). The CDR3 DNA follows: TGTGCCAGCAGTTTATACCCGGTGGGGGGTAGGAACACTGAAGCTTTCTTT. Amino acids: CASSLYPVGGRNTEAFF.

In this sample, this clone turned up once. The chain uses TRBV5-5 and TRBJ2-5; 8 nucleotides match TRBD1. This CDR3 contains 15 residues. In germline, CDR1 is SGHKS, CDR2 YYEKEE (reference sequence). The V gene end was trimmed by 5 bases and the J gene end by 2 bases; junction bases not matched to a gene: 8. For the CDR3, the DNA is TGTGCCAGCAGTATTCCAGGGGGCGGGCAAGAGACCCAGTACTTC. This encodes CASSIPGGGQETQYF.

This clone was seen a few times. The chain couples TRBV18 to TRBJ1-4; a possible D gene is TRBD1 (5 bases). CDR3 length: 15 amino acids. V shed 0 bases and J shed 8 bases, with 13 bases lying between them. Germline V gene data show CDR1 as KGHSH and CDR2 as LQKENI. This CDR3 is CASSPPGGLEEKLFF. CDR3 nucleotide sequence: TGTGCCAGCTCACCACCCGGGGGACTCGAGGAAAAACTGTTTTTT.

This chain joins TRBV20-1 and TRBJ2-3; 7 bases agree with TRBD2. The trim removed 3 bases at V and 0 bases at J, leaving 6 bases unmatched. Germline CDR1 reads DFQATT; CDR2 reads SNEGSKA (reference sequence). CDR3 length equals 15 residues. As DNA, the CDR3 is TGCAGTGCTAGTCCCTCTAGCGGTAGCACAGATACGCAGTATTTT. Translated: CSASPSSGSTDTQYF.

The chain links TRBV24-1 to TRBJ2-3; 10 bases map to TRBD1. Germline trimming cut 3 bases from V and 3 bases from J; bases unmatched to any gene: 2. The CDR3 is 15 amino acids. The germline gives CDR1 KGHDR, CDR2 SFDVKD. Here the CDR3 reads CATSDPGQGTDTQYF. Written as DNA, the CDR3 is TGTGCCACCAGTGATCCGGGACAGGGGACAGATACGCAGTATTTT.